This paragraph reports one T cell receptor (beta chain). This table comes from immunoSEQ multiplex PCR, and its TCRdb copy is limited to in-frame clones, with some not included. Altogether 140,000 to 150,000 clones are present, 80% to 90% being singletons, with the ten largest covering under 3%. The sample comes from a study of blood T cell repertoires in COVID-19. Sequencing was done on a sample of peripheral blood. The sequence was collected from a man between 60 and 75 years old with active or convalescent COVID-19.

CDR3 protein: CASSQDQVNGNTIYF. CDR3 sequence (DNA): TGTGCCAGCAGCCAAGATCAGGTGAATGGAAACACCATATATTTT. This rearrangement joins TRBV3-1 (or the pseudogene TRBV3-2) to TRBJ1-3, with unresolved D. V was shortened by 0 bases and J by 3 bases, with 9 bases between the two germline ends. CDR3 length equals 15 residues. The germline V gene encodes CDR1 LGHDT and CDR2 YNNKEL (reference sequence).